One T cell receptor (beta chain) is described in this entry. This clone was picked up a small number of times. It lacks a known antigen. No base qualities exist here, and no much larger clone lies one base off it. The same CDR3 is also encoded by other DNA sequences in this sample. This sample was taken from a study of CD8+ T cells in alopecia areata (dated by TCRdb to the late 2010s). Looking at the study overall: The study used high-throughput TCRbeta sequencing to examine T cell clonal expansion in alopecia areata, in both the C3H/HeJ mouse model and human patients. TCRbeta CDR3 regions were amplified by immunoSEQ multiplex PCR with 35 Vbeta forward and 13 Jbeta reverse primers. Scalp clonality was compared across normal scalp (n=4), patchy alopecia areata scalp (n=8), and alopecia totalis/universalis scalp (n=8). Scalp tissue and sorted CD4+ and CD8+ peripheral blood T cells from patchy and totalis/universalis alopecia areata patients and from healthy controls were covered by human TCRbeta sequencing. RNA was obtained with the PAXgene miRNA kit for fixed scalp, the miRNeasy kit for PBMCs, and the RNeasy kit for mouse skin.

Lesional scalp punch biopsies and peripheral blood were collected from alopecia areata patients. After PBMCs were isolated by density centrifugation and stained for CD3, CD4 and CD8, a FACSAria was used to sort CD4+ and CD8+ T cells. Alopecia areata patients who were not treated were recruited through a multicenter biomarker study. In roughly five patients from the biomarker study, the blood CD8+ T cells went through an additional sort into NKG2D-low and NKG2D-high fractions. The germline V gene yields SGHAT for CDR1 and FQNNGV for CDR2. The CDR3 contains 11 residues, cysteine and phenylalanine counted. Left in the record is the CDR3 DNA by itself, 33 bases read in frame from the first base. V is cut by 3 bases and J by 6 bases, and the space between the germline ends is 6 bases. Beyond this particular receptor, the publication reports: Scalp TCR repertoire analysis is complicated because resident alphabeta T cells in normal human skin are also sequenced, whereas mouse skin is dominated by gammadelta T cells. Shared TCR sequences between patients were less evident than in mice, which may be partly attributable to HLA diversity in the patient population. Lesional scalp, especially in alopecia totalis/universalis, showed higher clonality and more expanded CD8+ clones than normal scalp, suggesting antigenic drive.

Receptor amplification or capture employed the immunoSEQ multiplex PCR assay. For TCR sequencing, RNA was extracted from every sample and reverse transcribed into cDNA to serve as template. SuperScript III was used for first-strand cDNA synthesis, primed with a 2:1 mix of oligo-dT and random hexamers. A synthetic immune receptor repertoire was used to measure amplification bias, and any remaining bias was corrected computationally. The source study handled its data this way. Raw reads were preprocessed for error removal, and CDR3 was defined according to IMGT conventions as running from the conserved cysteine to phenylalanine. To get clonality, Shannon entropy was normalized by log2 of the number of productive unique TCRs and the result was subtracted from 1. Whether scalp clones were CD4 or CD8 was inferred by matching scalp TCRbeta sequences against CD4 and CD8 repertoires sorted from blood. TCRdb took this table from immuneACCESS and kept in-frame rearrangements with V and J called. Such tables lack part of the clones; where checked against another copy, unresolved V genes explain under half of the gap, and the rest is unexplained. From that table come the V and J calls and clone size; the DNA was used to work out D and trimming. For this sample there are 120,000 or so clones; 40% to 55% appear just once. The top ten hold roughly 10% of the sample.

This TCR derives from a human donor with alopecia areata. The rearranged segments are TRBV11-2 and TRBJ2-7, and perhaps TRBD2 as D gene, on 5 matching bases. Sequencing was performed on NKG2D-low CD8+ T cells sorted from blood. The meaning of the sample's cell subset or site label: sorted CD8+ NKG2D-low blood T cells. The CDR3 region: CASSFGVEQYF. At the DNA level, the sequence is TGTGCCAGCAGCTTCGGGGTCGAGCAGTACTTC.